Shown below are 3 T cell receptor beta chains from a single sample sequenced in a study of T-cell memory formation after mild COVID-19. TCRdb analysed the 5' RACE reads with MiXCR anew, one entry per CDR3 protein. The table includes over 120,000 distinct CDR3 sequences, approximately 6% detected once. Sequencing was done on a sample of PBMCs or a T cell subset sorted from them (not recorded which). The receptor set was obtained from an adult woman who had mild COVID-19 (a few samples of this study predate the infection). Cell type and time point are not known.

This clonotype was seen repeatedly, ten times or more. The V call is TRBV30, the J call TRBJ2-3, with 7 bases matching TRBD1. The CDR3 runs to 16 residues. Trimming removed 6 bases from V and 0 bases from J; junction bases left unmatched: 12. Germline values: CDR1 GTSNPN, CDR2 SVGIG (reference sequence). This CDR3 is CACKKRGTASTDTQYF. DNA of the CDR3: TGTGCCTGTAAAAAGAGAGGGACAGCTAGCACAGATACGCAGTATTTT.

The V call is TRBV7-9, the J call TRBJ2-3; possible D gene TRBD1, 6 bases. This CDR3 has 14 residues. Germline CDR1 is SEHNR and CDR2 is FQNEAQ (reference sequence). V was clipped by 1 base and J by 9 bases, with 14 bases between them. The DNA for the CDR3 is TGTGCCAGCAGCTTAGAAACCGCAGGGGCGACGCAGTATTTT. It codes for CASSLETAGATQYF.

This clonotype showed up many times. The genes are TRBV4-2 and TRBJ2-2, with 11 nucleotides matching TRBD2. From germline, CDR1 is LGHNA and CDR2 YNFKEQ. V dropped 4 bases and J dropped 7; count of bases not matched to a gene: 11. This CDR3 spans 17 amino acids. The CDR3 protein is CASSPATSGRGGGELFF. Written as DNA, the CDR3 is TGTGCCAGCAGCCCTGCTACTAGCGGGAGAGGTGGCGGGGAGCTGTTTTTT.